The entry that follows covers one T cell receptor (beta chain) sequence. The data are from a study of cytomegalovirus exposure and HLA in healthy donors. This CDR3 is built from 14 residues. The germline gives CDR1 MGHRA, CDR2 YSYEKL. Trimming pared 6 bases from V and 7 bases from J, leaving 18 bases between. Primers included in the PCR were 60 Vbeta and 13 Jbeta primers. Profiling relied on immunoSEQ multiplex PCR, and the TCRdb table lists in-frame clones only, not all of them. The data contain around 180,000 clones, 70% to 80% of them seen just once; the ten biggest clones take up about 0.72%. Donors were nominally healthy when sampled, though unrecorded immune exposures were likely.

This sequence originates from a woman aged 40 to 50 in good health and CMV-seronegative. The V and J genes are TRBV4-1 and TRBJ1-2; TRBD1 might be the D (6 bases). Sample: PBMCs. The CDR3 DNA is TGCGCCAGCAGGGAACAACAGGGTTGGTCTGGCTACACCTTC. As protein: CASREQQGWSGYTF.